The source of this T cell receptor beta chain is a study of blood T cell repertoires in COVID-19. Method: immunoSEQ multiplex PCR; TCRdb's copy keeps in-frame clones and lacks some. Of 75,000 to 80,000 clones in the sample, about 90% were seen once. With 6 bases clipped from V and 2 bases from J, the junction kept 10 bases outside the gene matches. The CDR3 has 16 amino acids. Germline-derived CDR1 and CDR2 are LNHNV and YYDKDF (reference sequence). This chain connects TRBV15 to TRBJ2-1; 7 positions match TRBD2. The sequence came from a human donor in a cohort sampled during active COVID-19. The specimen was peripheral blood. The CDR3 bases are TGTGCCACCAGGGCGTTGCGGGGGAGTACCTACAATGAGCAGTTCTTC. Encoded protein: CATRALRGSTYNEQFF.